These 10 T cell receptor beta chains were all obtained from the same sample, sequenced in a study of a mutant IDH1 vaccine in newly diagnosed glioma. Time point denoted: week 23, last vaccination. The investigators gave 300 ug of mutant IDH1 20-mer peptide in each vaccine dose, together with topical imiquimod. Profiling relied on immunoSEQ multiplex PCR, and the TCRdb table lists in-frame clones only, not all of them. The sample holds around 40,000 clones, around 85% seen once. These receptors' antigens are unknown. Specimen: PBMCs, collected from a glioma patient whose treatment included an IDH1 peptide vaccine. The receptors here all came from a woman aged 18 to 35 with glioma. Some clones in this sample may be carry-over from other donors' samples.

The chain joins TRBV7-9 to TRBJ1-1, with 10 bases that match TRBD1. This CDR3 spans 16 amino acids. V trimming: 7 bases; J trimming: 6 bases; junction bases outside the gene matches: 14. The germline CDR1 and CDR2 sequences are SEHNR and FQNEAQ (reference sequence). The CDR3 DNA is TGTGCCAGCATCTCCCGGGACAGGGGTGCGTCGGCTGAAGCTTTCTTT. Its protein product is CASISRDRGASAEAFF. Based on the CDR3 plus reference TRBV7-9 and TRBJ1-1, the full variable domain is DTGVSQNPRHKITKRGQNVTFRCDPISEHNRLYWYRQTLGQGPEFLTYFQNEAQLEKSRLLSDRFSAERPKGSFSTLEIQRTEQGDSAMYLCASISRDRGASAEAFFGQGTRLTVV.

The J gene is TRBJ2-3, the V gene TRBV27; TRBD2 agrees at 12 bases. CDR1 and CDR2 (germline): MNHEY, SMNVEV (reference sequence). V lost 2 bases and J lost 4; bases outside the gene matches: 1. The CDR3 spans 15 residues. As DNA, the CDR3 is TGTGCCAGCAGTTTAGGGACTAGCGGGTCAGATACGCAGTATTTT. Amino acids: CASSLGTSGSDTQYF.

The genes are TRBV27 and TRBJ2-2, with TRBD1 identical over 8 bases. Germline V CDR1 and CDR2: MNHEY, SMNVEV (reference sequence). J lost 0 bases, V lost 5 bases, and 2 bases had no gene match. The CDR3 totals 15 residues. CDR3 sequence reads: CASSRQGSNTGELFF. For the CDR3, the DNA is TGTGCCAGCAGTCGACAGGGGTCGAACACCGGGGAGCTGTTTTTT.

The chain combines TRBV6-1 with TRBJ2-2; 8 nucleotides agree with TRBD2. The J segment lost 3 bases and the V segment lost 3 bases, leaving 9 bases of the junction unmatched. Germline CDR1 and CDR2: MNHNS and SASEGT. There are 17 residues in the CDR3. In nucleotides, the CDR3 is TGTGCCAGCAGTGATGGACGACTAGCGCGTTACACCGGGGAGCTGTTTTTT. Its protein is CASSDGRLARYTGELFF.

The chain links TRBV29-1 to TRBJ2-5; a weak D match, TRBD2 (6 bases). The length of the CDR3 is 13 residues. V was pared by 7 bases and J by 5 bases, with 17 bases between. The germline V gene has CDR1 SQVTM and CDR2 ANQGSEA. CDR3 sequence (DNA): TGCAGCGGGGCCCTAGCGATAAGGGAGACCCAGTACTTC. Protein product: CSGALAIRETQYF.

This clone has just one count. V and J are TRBV5-6 and TRBJ2-1; D remains unclear. The CDR3 consists of 11 residues. The V end lost 1 base, the J end lost 8 bases, and 4 bases lay between the germline ends. Germline CDR1 reads SGHDT; CDR2 reads YYEEEE. CDR3 sequence reads: CASSLIYEQFF. In DNA form, the CDR3 reads TGTGCCAGCAGCTTGATCTATGAGCAGTTCTTC.

The chain links TRBV5-6 to TRBJ2-1; D could derive from TRBD1 or TRBD2 (7 bases each). The CDR3 contains 15 residues. CDR1 is SGHDT, CDR2 YYEEEE, per germline. The ends were cut back, 0 bases at V and 7 bases at J, with 14 bases in the middle. The CDR3 DNA is TGTGCCAGCAGCTTGGTGCGCAGGGGGGGTAATGAGCAGTTCTTC. Translation: CASSLVRRGGNEQFF.

The count of this clone is one. The chain employs TRBV6-1 and TRBJ1-5; perhaps TRBD1 as D (5 bases). CDR1 MNHNS and CDR2 SASEGT come from the germline V gene. The length of the CDR3 is 18 residues. V was cut by 0 bases and J by 2 bases, with 17 bases left in between. The CDR3 DNA is TGTGCCAGCAGTGAAGCGCTAATGTGGGGGGTAGGCAATCAGCCCCAGCATTTT. This translates into CASSEALMWGVGNQPQHF.

This clone was observed once. This CDR3 is CASSWAGSSYEQYF. The DNA for the CDR3 is TGTGCCAGCAGCTGGGCGGGGAGCTCCTACGAGCAGTACTTC. This chain joins TRBV25-1 and TRBJ2-7; D perhaps matches TRBD2 (6 bases). The CDR3 spans 14 residues. The V end was cut by 6 bases, the J end by 0 bases, with 12 bases between. Germline lookup yields CDR1 MGHDK and CDR2 SYGVNS.

This chain links TRBV27 with TRBJ1-4; D unclear. There are 16 residues in the CDR3. The germline V and J ends were trimmed by 2 bases and 6 bases, with 16 bases remaining between them. Germline CDR1 reads MNHEY; CDR2 reads SMNVEV (reference sequence). This CDR3 reads CASSLVGNFRHEKLFF. In DNA form, the CDR3 reads TGTGCCAGCAGTTTAGTGGGCAACTTTAGACATGAAAAACTGTTTTTT.